This T cell receptor (beta chain) is drawn from a study of neurological immune-mediated disorders. CDR1 and CDR2 from the germline V gene are SGHRS and YFSETQ. The CDR3 sequence is 18 residues long. Losses at the gene ends were 0 bases for V and 0 bases for J; bases not matched to a gene: 8. Many counts were recorded for this clonotype. The cDNA was generated by 5'RACE with 10-nucleotide random UMIs. TCRdb reprocessed the 5' RACE reads with MiXCR, giving one entry per CDR3 protein. The repertoire holds 50,000 to 75,000 distinct CDR3 sequences, with 12% as singletons. The TCR originated in an older woman with HTLV-1-associated myelopathy (HAM/TSP). The material sequenced was PBMCs. V and J are TRBV5-1 and TRBJ2-1, with TRBD1 matching 8 bases. The CDR3 loop reads CASSLEGTGSYSYNEQFF. The CDR3 region has the DNA TGCGCCAGCAGCTTGGAGGGGACAGGCAGCTACTCCTACAATGAGCAGTTCTTC.